One and the same sample provided the 9 T cell receptor beta chains below, sequenced in a study of cytomegalovirus exposure and HLA in healthy donors. In the PCR, 60 Vbeta and 13 Jbeta primers were used. The method was immunoSEQ multiplex PCR; TCRdb's version includes in-frame clones alone and lacks a portion of them. The sample lists 150,000 to 200,000 clones, roughly 77% seen once, with around 7.7% in the top ten. Sequenced: PBMCs. The source is a woman aged 40 to 55 in good health and CMV-seropositive.

The chain has TRBV15 and TRBJ2-7; D may be TRBD1 (6 bases). CDR3 length equals 16 residues. V shed 0 bases and J shed 1 base, with 13 bases lying between them. The germline V gene has CDR1 LNHNV and CDR2 YYDKDF (reference sequence). CDR3 sequence: CATSRDLARGSYEQYF. CDR3 DNA: TGTGCCACCAGCAGAGATCTTGCCAGGGGATCCTACGAGCAGTACTTC.

The chain uses TRBV28 and TRBJ1-5; a weak D match, TRBD1 (5 bases). Germline CDR1 reads MDHEN; CDR2 reads SYDVKM. The CDR3 loop spans 15 amino acids. V was trimmed by 4 bases and J by 0 bases, leaving 10 bases between them. CDR3 residues: CASSSGHYSNQPQHF. The CDR3, as DNA: TGTGCCAGCAGTTCCGGACACTATAGCAATCAGCCCCAGCATTTT. The full variable domain, with the rest looked up from reference TRBV28 and TRBJ1-5, is DVKVTQSSRYLVKRTGEKVFLECVQDMDHENMFWYRQDPGLGLRLIYFSYDVKMKEKGDIPEGYSVSREKKERFSLILESASTNQTSMYLCASSSGHYSNQPQHFGDGTRLSIL.

The rearrangement joins TRBV19 to TRBJ2-1, with D maybe TRBD2 (5 bases). This CDR3 has 14 amino acids. Per the germline V gene, CDR1 is LNHDA and CDR2 is SQIVND (reference sequence). V lost 3 bases and J lost 0, with 6 bases in between. CDR3 bases: TGTGCCAGTAGTATCCGGGGCTCCTACAATGAGCAGTTCTTC. This translates into CASSIRGSYNEQFF.

The V and J genes are TRBV18 and TRBJ2-3; 11 bases fit TRBD2. Germline trimming cut 3 bases from V and 4 bases from J; bases unmatched to any gene: 9. The germline gives CDR1 KGHSH, CDR2 LQKENI. The CDR3 consists of 17 residues. The CDR3 sequence: CASSPATSGMLADTQYF. CDR3 sequence (DNA): TGTGCCAGCTCACCGGCGACTAGCGGGATGTTAGCAGATACGCAGTATTTT.

The genes are TRBV11-2 and TRBJ2-3; TRBD2 aligns across 7 bases. The CDR3 runs 16 residues. Germline values: CDR1 SGHAT, CDR2 FQNNGV. Germline trimming cut 5 bases from V and 1 base from J; bases unmatched to any gene: 9. The CDR3 loop is CASSPDPGGRTDTQYF. CDR3 nucleotides: TGTGCCAGCAGCCCAGACCCGGGGGGACGCACAGATACGCAGTATTTT.

V usage is TRBV29-1 and J usage is TRBJ2-1, with D maybe TRBD2 (6 bases). Germline CDR1 is SQVTM and CDR2 is ANQGSEA. The CDR3 spans 13 residues. V gave up 7 bases and J gave up 3 bases, with 13 bases separating them. This CDR3 reads CSADGGSYNEQFF. The CDR3 DNA is TGCAGCGCTGATGGGGGGAGCTACAATGAGCAGTTCTTC.

This clone turned up a few times. V and J are TRBV25-1 and TRBJ1-1, with a weak D call TRBD1 (5 bases). Germline V gives CDR1 MGHDK, CDR2 SYGVNS. The CDR3 extends over 15 amino acids. The V gene lost 1 base and the J gene lost 1 base, with 10 bases spanning the gap. The DNA for the CDR3 is TGTGCCAGCAGTGAATGGGTTACAGGGAACACTGAAGCTTTCTTT. This gives the protein CASSEWVTGNTEAFF.

The rearrangement links TRBV13 to TRBJ2-5; the D is unclear. The closer fit of TRBJ2-7 to the DNA end suggests the J call may be wrong. Germline V gene sequence: CDR1 PRHDT, CDR2 FYEKMQ (reference sequence). The CDR3 totals 15 residues. The CDR3, as DNA: TGTGCCAGCAGTTCGCAACGGCTAGTAGATTACGAGCAGTACTTC. Protein sequence: CASSSQRLVDYEQYF.

This chain links TRBV28 with TRBJ2-5; TRBD2 matches 8 bases. CDR3 length: 14 residues. Looked up from germline, CDR1 is MDHEN and CDR2 is SYDVKM. V lost 7 bases and J lost 5; bases outside the gene matches: 9. CDR3 sequence reads: CASISGGSMETQYF. The CDR3 region has the DNA TGTGCCAGCATAAGCGGGGGATCTATGGAGACCCAGTACTTC. The full variable domain, with the rest looked up from reference TRBV28 and TRBJ2-5, is DVKVTQSSRYLVKRTGEKVFLECVQDMDHENMFWYRQDPGLGLRLIYFSYDVKMKEKGDIPEGYSVSREKKERFSLILESASTNQTSMYLCASISGGSMETQYFGPGTRLLVL.